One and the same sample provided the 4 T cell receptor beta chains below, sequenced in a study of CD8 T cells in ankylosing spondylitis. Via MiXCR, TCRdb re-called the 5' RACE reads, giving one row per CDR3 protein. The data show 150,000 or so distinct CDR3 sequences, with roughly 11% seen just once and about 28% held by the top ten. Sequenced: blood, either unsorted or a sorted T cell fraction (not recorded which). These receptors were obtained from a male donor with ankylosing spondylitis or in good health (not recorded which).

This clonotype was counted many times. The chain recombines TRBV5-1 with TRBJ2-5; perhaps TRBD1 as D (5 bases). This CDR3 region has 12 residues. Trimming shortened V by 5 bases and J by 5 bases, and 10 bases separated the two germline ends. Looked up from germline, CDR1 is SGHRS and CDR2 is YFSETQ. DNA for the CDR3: TGCGCCAGCAGGAAGGGGCGGGAGACCCAGTACTTC. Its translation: CASRKGRETQYF.

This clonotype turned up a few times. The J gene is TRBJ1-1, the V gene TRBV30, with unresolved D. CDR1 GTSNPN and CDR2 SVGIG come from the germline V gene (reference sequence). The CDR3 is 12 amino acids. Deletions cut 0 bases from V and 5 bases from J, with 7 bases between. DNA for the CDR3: TGTGCCTGGAGTGTAAGAGGAACTGAAGCTTTCTTT. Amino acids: CAWSVRGTEAFF.

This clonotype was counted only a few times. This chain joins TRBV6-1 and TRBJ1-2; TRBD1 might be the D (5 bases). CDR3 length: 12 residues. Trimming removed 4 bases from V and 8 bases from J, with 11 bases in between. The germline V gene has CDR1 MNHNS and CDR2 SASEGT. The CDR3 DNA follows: TGTGCCAGCAGTGTAGGGGTGTCGGGCTACACCTTC. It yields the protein CASSVGVSGYTF.

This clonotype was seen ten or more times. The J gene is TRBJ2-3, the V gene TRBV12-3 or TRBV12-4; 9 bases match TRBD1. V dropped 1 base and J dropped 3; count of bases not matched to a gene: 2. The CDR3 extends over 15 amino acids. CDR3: CASSLETGGTDTQYF. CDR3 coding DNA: TGTGCCAGCAGTTTAGAGACAGGGGGTACAGATACGCAGTATTTT.